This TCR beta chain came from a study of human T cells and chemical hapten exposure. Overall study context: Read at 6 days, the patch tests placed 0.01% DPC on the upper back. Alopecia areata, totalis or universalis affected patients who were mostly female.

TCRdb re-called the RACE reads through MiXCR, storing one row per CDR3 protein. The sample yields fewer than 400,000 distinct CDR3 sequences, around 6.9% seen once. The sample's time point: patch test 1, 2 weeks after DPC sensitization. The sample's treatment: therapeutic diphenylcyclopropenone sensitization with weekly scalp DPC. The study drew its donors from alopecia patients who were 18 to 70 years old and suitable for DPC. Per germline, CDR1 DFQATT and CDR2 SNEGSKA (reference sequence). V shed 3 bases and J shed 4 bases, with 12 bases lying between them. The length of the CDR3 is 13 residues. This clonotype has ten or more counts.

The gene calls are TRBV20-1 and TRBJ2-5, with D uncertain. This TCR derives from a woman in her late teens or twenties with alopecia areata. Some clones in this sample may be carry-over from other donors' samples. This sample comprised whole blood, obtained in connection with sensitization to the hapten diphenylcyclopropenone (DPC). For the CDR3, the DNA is TGCAGTGCTAGGCCGGTCGAGCGAGAGACCCAGTACTTC. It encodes CSARPVERETQYF.